This T cell receptor (beta chain) was found in a study of control samples from healthy donors and cancer patients. The V gene lost 2 bases and the J gene lost 4 bases, with 18 bases spanning the gap. Per the germline V gene, CDR1 is SGHAT and CDR2 is FQNNGV. The CDR3 spans 17 residues. Libraries were prepared by immunoSEQ multiplex PCR; TCRdb keeps only in-frame clonotypes and omits some of them. The table shows about 130,000 clones, with roughly nine tenths occurring only once. The TCR originated in a man between 18 and 29 years old in good health. What was sequenced was blood. This chain connects TRBV11-2 to TRBJ1-3; the D gene is possibly TRBD1 (5 bases). The CDR3 nucleotides read TGTGCCAGCAGCTTACACACCGGGGCAGGGAAGGGAAACACCATATATTTT. It is translated as CASSLHTGAGKGNTIYF. The entire variable domain, with the rest obtained from reference TRBV11-2 and TRBJ1-3, is as follows: EAGVAQSPRYKIIEKRQSVAFWCNPISGHATLYWYQQILGQGPKLLIQFQNNGVVDDSQLPKDRFSAERLKGVDSTLKIQPAKLEDSAVYLCASSLHTGAGKGNTIYFGEGSWLTVV.